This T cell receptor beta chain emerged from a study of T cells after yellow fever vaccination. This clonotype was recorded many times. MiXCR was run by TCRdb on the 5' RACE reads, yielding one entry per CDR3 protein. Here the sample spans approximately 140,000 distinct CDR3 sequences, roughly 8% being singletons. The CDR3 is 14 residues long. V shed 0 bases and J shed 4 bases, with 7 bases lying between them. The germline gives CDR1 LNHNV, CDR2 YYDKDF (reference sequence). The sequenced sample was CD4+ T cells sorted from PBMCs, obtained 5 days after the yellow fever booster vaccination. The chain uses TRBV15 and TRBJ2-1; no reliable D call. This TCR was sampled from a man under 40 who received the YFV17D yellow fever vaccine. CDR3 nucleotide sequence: TGTGCCACCAGCAGAGACCCCAGGTACAATGAGCAGTTCTTC. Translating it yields CATSRDPRYNEQFF. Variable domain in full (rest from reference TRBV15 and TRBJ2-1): DAMVIQNPRYQVTQFGKPVTLSCSQTLNHNVMYWYQQKSSQAPKLLFHYYDKDFNNEADTPDNFQSRRPNTSFCFLDIRSPGLGDTAMYLCATSRDPRYNEQFFGPGTRLTVL.